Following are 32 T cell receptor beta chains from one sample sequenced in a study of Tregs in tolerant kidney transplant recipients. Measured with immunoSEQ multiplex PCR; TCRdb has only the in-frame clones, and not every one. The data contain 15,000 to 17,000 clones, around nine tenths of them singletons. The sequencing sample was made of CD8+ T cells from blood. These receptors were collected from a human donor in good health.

The CDR3 is CASSPTLIQETQYF. The CDR3 nucleotides are TGTGCCAGCAGCCCTACCCTGATTCAAGAGACCCAGTACTTC. The genes are TRBV7-6 and TRBJ2-5, with no clear D. Between the trimmed V and J ends, which lost 5 bases and 2 bases, there was a span of 12 bases. There are 14 residues in the CDR3. Germline V lookup: CDR1 SGHVS, CDR2 FNYEAQ. Full variable domain (remainder filled in from reference TRBV7-6 and TRBJ2-5): GAGVSQSPRYKVTKRGQDVALRCDPISGHVSLYWYRQALGQGPEFLTYFNYEAQQDKSGLPNDRFSAERPEGSISTLTIQRTEQRDSAMYRCASSPTLIQETQYFGPGTRLLVL.

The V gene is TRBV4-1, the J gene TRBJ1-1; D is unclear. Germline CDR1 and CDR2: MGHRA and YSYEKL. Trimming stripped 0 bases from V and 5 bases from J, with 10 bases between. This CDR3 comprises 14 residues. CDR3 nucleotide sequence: TGCGCCAGCAGCCAAGATCCTTTGGGGACTGAAGCTTTCTTT. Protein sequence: CASSQDPLGTEAFF.

CDR3 sequence reads: CAWAMGGAGTDTQYF. CDR3 bases: TGTGCCTGGGCCATGGGGGGGGCAGGCACAGATACGCAGTATTTT. V usage is TRBV30 and J usage is TRBJ2-3, with a possible D match to TRBD2 (7 bases). The CDR3 runs 15 residues. CDR1 is GTSNPN and CDR2 is SVGIG in the germline V gene (reference sequence). The V end was cut by 5 bases, the J end by 1 base, with 16 bases between.

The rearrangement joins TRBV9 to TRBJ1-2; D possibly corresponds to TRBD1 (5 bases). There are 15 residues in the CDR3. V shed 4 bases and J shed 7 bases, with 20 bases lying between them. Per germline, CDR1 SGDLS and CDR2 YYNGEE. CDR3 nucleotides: TGTGCCAGCAGCTTGTCCCGGGACCGAATAGGTGGCTACACCTTC. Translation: CASSLSRDRIGGYTF. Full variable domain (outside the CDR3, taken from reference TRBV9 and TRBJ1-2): DSGVTQTPKHLITATGQRVTLRCSPRSGDLSVYWYQQSLDQGLQFLIQYYNGEERAKGNILERFSAQQFPDLHSELNLSSLELGDSALYFCASSLSRDRIGGYTFGSGTRLTVV.

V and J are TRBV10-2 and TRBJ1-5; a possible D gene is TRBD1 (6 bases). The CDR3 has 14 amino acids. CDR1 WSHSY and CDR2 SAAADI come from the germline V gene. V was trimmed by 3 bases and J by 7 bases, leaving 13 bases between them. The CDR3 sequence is CASSDVRGGQPQHF. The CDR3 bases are TGCGCCAGCAGTGATGTTAGGGGGGGGCAGCCCCAGCATTTT.

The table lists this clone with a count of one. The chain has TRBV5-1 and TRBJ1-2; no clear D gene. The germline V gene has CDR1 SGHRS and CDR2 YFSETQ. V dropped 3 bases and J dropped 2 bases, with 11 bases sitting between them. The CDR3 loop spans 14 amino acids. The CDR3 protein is CASSWGRANYGYTF. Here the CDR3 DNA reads TGCGCCAGCAGCTGGGGTAGGGCGAACTATGGCTACACCTTC.

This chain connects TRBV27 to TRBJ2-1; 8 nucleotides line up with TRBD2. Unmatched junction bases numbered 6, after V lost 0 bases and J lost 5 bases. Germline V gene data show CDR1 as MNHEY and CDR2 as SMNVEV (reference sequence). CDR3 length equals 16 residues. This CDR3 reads CASSLSASGYNNEQFF. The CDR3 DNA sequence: TGTGCCAGCAGTTTATCGGCTAGCGGGTACAACAATGAGCAGTTCTTC.

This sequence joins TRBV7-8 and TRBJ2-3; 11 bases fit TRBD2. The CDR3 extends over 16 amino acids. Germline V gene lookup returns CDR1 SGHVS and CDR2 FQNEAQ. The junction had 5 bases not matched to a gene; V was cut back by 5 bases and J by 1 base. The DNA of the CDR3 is TGTGCCAGCAGCCATTGGACTAGCGGGCGCACAGATACGCAGTATTTT. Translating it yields CASSHWTSGRTDTQYF.

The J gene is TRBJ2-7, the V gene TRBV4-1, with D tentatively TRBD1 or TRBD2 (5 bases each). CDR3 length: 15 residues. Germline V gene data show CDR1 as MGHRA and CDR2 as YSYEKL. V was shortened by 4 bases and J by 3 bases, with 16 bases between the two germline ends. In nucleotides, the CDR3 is TGCGCCAGCAGCCCCGGGGCCGGCGGCATCTACGAGCAGTACTTC. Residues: CASSPGAGGIYEQYF.

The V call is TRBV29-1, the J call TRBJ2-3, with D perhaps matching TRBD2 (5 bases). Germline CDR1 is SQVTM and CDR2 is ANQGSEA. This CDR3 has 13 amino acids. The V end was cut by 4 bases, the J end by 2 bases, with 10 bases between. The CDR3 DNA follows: TGCAGCGTTGGCTGGGGAGACACAGATACGCAGTATTTT. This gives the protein CSVGWGDTDTQYF.

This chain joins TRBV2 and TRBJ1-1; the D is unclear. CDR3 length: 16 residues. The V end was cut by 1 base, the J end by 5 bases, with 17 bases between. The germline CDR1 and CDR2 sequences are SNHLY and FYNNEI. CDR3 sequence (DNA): TGTGCCAGCAGTGAAGGGGCAACGAGGGCGACGACTGAAGCTTTCTTT. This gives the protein CASSEGATRATTEAFF. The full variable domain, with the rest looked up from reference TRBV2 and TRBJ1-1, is EPEVTQTPSHQVTQMGQEVILRCVPISNHLYFYWYRQILGQKVEFLVSFYNNEISEKSEIFDDQFSVERPDGSNFTLKIRSTKLEDSAMYFCASSEGATRATTEAFFGQGTRLTVV.

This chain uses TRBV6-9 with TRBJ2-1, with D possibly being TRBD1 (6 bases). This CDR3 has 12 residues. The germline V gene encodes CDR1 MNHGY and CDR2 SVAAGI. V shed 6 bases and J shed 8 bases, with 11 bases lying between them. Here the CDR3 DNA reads TGTGCCAGCAGCCTGGGGGCGGATGAGCAGTTCTTC. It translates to CASSLGADEQFF.

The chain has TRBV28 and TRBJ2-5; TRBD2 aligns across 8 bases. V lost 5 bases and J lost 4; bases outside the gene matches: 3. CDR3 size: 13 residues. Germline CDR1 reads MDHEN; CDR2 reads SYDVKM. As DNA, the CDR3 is TGTGCCAGCAGTCCCGGGGGGGGAGAGACCCAGTACTTC. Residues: CASSPGGGETQYF.

The DNA for the CDR3 is TGTGCCAGCAGCTTAGCGCAACGCACAGATACGCAGTATTTT. Translated, it gives CASSLAQRTDTQYF. This rearrangement joins TRBV7-9 to TRBJ2-3; D gene uncertain. The germline V gene encodes CDR1 SEHNR and CDR2 FQNEAQ (reference sequence). Trimming took 0 bases from V and 1 from J, leaving 5 bases between them. The CDR3 totals 14 residues.

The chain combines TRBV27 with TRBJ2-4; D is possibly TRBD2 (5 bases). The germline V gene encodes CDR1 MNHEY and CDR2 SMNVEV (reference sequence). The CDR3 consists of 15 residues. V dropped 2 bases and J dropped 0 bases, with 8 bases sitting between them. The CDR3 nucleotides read TGTGCCAGCAGTTTAGGGAGACTAGCCAAAAACATTCAGTACTTC. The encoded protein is CASSLGRLAKNIQYF.

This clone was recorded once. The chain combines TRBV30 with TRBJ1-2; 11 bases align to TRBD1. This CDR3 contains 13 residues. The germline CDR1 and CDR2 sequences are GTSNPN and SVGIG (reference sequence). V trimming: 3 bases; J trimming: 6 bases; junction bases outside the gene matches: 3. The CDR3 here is CAWRDRGQDGYTF. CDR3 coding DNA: TGTGCCTGGAGGGACAGGGGGCAGGATGGCTACACCTTC.

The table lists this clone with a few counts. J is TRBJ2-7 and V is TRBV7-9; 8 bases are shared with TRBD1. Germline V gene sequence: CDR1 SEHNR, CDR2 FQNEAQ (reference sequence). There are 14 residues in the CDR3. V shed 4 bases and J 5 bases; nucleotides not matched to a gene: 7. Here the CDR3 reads CASSSTGVGDEQYF. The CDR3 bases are TGTGCCAGCAGCTCGACAGGGGTCGGCGACGAGCAGTACTTC.

CDR3 DNA sequence: TGTGCCACCCTGACTGTATTGGGCTACACCTTC. Its protein is CATLTVLGYTF. The V gene is TRBV6-5, the J gene TRBJ1-2, with D hard to call. The germline V and J ends were trimmed by 10 bases and 8 bases, with 14 bases remaining between them. Germline assignment: CDR1 MNHEY and CDR2 SVGAGI. The CDR3 has 11 amino acids.

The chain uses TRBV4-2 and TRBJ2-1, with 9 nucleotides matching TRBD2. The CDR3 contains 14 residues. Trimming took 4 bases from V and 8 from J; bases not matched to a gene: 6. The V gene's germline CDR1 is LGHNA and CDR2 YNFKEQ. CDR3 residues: CASSPLAGADEQFF. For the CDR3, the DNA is TGTGCCAGCAGCCCCTTAGCGGGAGCAGATGAGCAGTTCTTC.

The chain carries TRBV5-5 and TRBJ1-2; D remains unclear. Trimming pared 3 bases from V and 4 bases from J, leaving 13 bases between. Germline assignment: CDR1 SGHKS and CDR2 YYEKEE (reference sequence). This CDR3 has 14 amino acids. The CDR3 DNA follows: TGTGCCAGCAGCTCTTCCCGAGGAACCTATGGCTACACCTTC. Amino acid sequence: CASSSSRGTYGYTF.

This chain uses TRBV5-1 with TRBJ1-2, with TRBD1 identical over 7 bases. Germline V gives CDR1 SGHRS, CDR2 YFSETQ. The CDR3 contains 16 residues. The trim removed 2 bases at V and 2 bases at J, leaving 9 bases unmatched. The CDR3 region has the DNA TGCGCCAGCAGCTTCCTCGAGGACAGGACGAACTATGGCTACACCTTC. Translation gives CASSFLEDRTNYGYTF.

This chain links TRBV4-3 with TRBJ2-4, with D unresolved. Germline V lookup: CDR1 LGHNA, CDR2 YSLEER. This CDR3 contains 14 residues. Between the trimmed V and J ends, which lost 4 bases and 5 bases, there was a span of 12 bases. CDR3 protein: CASSPGTGENIQYF. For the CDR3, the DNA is TGCGCCAGCAGCCCTGGTACGGGTGAAAACATTCAGTACTTC.

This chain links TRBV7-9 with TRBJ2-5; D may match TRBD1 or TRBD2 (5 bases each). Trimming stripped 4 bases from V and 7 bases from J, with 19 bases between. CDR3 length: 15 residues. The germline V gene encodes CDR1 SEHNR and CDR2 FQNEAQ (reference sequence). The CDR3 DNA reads TGTGCCAGCAGCTCGAATCATGGGGACCGGGGGACCCAGTACTTC. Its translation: CASSSNHGDRGTQYF. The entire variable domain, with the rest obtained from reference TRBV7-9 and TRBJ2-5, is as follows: DTGVSQNPRHKITKRGQNVTFRCDPISEHNRLYWYRQTLGQGPEFLTYFQNEAQLEKSRLLSDRFSAERPKGSFSTLEIQRTEQGDSAMYLCASSSNHGDRGTQYFGPGTRLLVL.

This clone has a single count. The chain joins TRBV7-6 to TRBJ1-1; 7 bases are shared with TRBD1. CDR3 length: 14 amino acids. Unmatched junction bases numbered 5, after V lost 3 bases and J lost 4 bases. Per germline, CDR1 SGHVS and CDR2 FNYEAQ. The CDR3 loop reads CASSLEGAPTEAFF. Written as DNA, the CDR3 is TGTGCCAGCAGCTTGGAGGGGGCGCCCACTGAAGCTTTCTTT.

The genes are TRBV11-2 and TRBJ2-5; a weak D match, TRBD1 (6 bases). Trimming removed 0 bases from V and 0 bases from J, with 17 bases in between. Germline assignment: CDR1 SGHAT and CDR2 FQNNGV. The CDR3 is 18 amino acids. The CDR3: CASSLEGTGNLYQETQYF. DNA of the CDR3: TGTGCCAGCAGCTTAGAGGGAACAGGGAACCTGTACCAAGAGACCCAGTACTTC. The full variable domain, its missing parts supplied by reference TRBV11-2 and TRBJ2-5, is EAGVAQSPRYKIIEKRQSVAFWCNPISGHATLYWYQQILGQGPKLLIQFQNNGVVDDSQLPKDRFSAERLKGVDSTLKIQPAKLEDSAVYLCASSLEGTGNLYQETQYFGPGTRLLVL.

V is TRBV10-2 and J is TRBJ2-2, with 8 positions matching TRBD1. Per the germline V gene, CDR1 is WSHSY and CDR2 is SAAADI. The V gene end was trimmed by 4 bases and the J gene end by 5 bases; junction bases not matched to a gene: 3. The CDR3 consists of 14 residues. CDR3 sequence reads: CASSGTGGTGELFF. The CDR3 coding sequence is TGCGCCAGCAGTGGCACAGGGGGAACCGGGGAGCTGTTTTTT.

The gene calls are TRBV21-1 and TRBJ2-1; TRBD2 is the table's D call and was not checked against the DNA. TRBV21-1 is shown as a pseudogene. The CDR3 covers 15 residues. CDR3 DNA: TGTGCCAGCAGCGCCAATAGCGGGGGGGGTAATGAGCAGTTCTTC. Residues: CASSANSGGGNEQFF.

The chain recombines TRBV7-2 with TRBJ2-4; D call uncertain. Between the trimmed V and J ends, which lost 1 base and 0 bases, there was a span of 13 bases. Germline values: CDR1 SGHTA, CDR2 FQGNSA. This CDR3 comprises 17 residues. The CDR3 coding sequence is TGTGCCAGCAGCTTAGTTCCCAGTGACATAGCCAAAAACATTCAGTACTTC. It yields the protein CASSLVPSDIAKNIQYF.

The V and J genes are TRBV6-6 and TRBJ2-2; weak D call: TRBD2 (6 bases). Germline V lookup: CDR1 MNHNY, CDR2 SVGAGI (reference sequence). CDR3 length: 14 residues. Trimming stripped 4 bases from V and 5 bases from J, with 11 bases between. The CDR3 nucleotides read TGTGCCAGCAGTTTCCTTAGCGGTACCGGGGAGCTGTTTTTT. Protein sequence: CASSFLSGTGELFF.

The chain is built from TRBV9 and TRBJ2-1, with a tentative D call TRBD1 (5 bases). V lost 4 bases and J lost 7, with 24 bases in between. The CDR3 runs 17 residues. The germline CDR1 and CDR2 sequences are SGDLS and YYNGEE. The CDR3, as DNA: TGTGCCAGCAGCCGTGCCCCCGCGACAGAATATAGGAATGAGCAGTTCTTC. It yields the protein CASSRAPATEYRNEQFF.

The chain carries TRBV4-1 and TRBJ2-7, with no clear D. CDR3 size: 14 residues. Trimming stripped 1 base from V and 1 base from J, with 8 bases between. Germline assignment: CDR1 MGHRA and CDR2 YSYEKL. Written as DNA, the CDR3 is TGCGCCAGCAGCCAAGTGGGCAGGTCCTACGAGCAGTACTTC. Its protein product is CASSQVGRSYEQYF.

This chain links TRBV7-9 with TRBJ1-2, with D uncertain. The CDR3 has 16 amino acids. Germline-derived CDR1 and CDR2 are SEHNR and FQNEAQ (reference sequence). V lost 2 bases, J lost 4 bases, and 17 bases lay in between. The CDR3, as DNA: TGTGCCAGCAGCTTAATTCCGCAAGGGTGGAGCTATGGCTACACCTTC. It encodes CASSLIPQGWSYGYTF.